The present entry profiles one TCR beta chain with its context. Clones were read by immunoSEQ multiplex PCR, and TCRdb kept only the in-frame ones, dropping some. The sample lists tens of thousands of clones, around four fifths occurring once. This specimen belongs to a study of OX40 agonist ivuxolimab in advanced cancers. The overall study: Ivuxolimab, an antibody that agonizes OX40 (CD134), was administered to the patients.

V gave up 1 base and J gave up 1 base, with 9 bases separating them. Germline V lookup: CDR1 MNHNS, CDR2 SASEGT. There are 15 residues in the CDR3. The receptor's source is an adult with an advanced solid tumor such as melanoma, head and neck, liver or kidney cancer. The gene calls are TRBV6-1 and TRBJ2-3; D is possibly TRBD2 (6 bases). The sequenced sample was CD4+ or CD8+ T cells sorted from blood, obtained in a trial of the OX40 agonist ivuxolimab. The CDR3 sequence: CASSEVSGGTDTQYF. For the CDR3, the DNA is TGTGCCAGCAGTGAAGTTTCGGGGGGCACAGATACGCAGTATTTT.